This T cell receptor (beta chain) was sequenced during a study of early T cells in non-severe SARS-CoV-2 infection. The germline gives CDR1 SGDLS, CDR2 YYNGEE. The CDR3 consists of 16 residues. The germline V and J ends were trimmed by 4 bases and 2 bases, with 15 bases remaining between them. This clonotype came up a few times. MiXCR was run by TCRdb on the 5' RACE reads, yielding one entry per CDR3 protein. The sample yields 65,000 to 95,000 distinct CDR3 sequences, 15% to 20% seen once. The chain has TRBV9 and TRBJ2-2; the D call may be TRBD1 or TRBD2 (6 bases each). Sequencing was done on a sample of whole blood. The receptor was isolated from an adult who was a healthcare worker with PCR-confirmed SARS-CoV-2 infection or an uninfected control (not recorded which). CDR3 nucleotide sequence: TGTGCCAGCAGCCGGTCGGGGGCGGCAAACACCGGGGAGCTGTTTTTT. This sequence encodes CASSRSGAANTGELFF.